The TCR beta chain described here comes from a study of glioma-infiltrating T cells. General study findings and limits: Very few CDR3 sequences were shared between tissue and blood. Non-neoplastic patients had below-expected tissue-blood divergence, while all gliomas exceeded expectation.

This CDR3 is built from 12 residues. Germline CDR1 is SEHNR and CDR2 is FQNEAQ (reference sequence). Amplification of TCR alpha and beta CDR3 regions from RNA used iRepertoire nested multiplex PCR. For one-step reverse transcription and amplification, about 90-450 ng of tissue mRNA or PBMC total RNA was used. One entry per CDR3 protein results from TCRdb running MiXCR on the multiplex PCR reads. Here the sample spans approximately 93,000 distinct CDR3 sequences, about 37% being singletons. Comments on this clonotype: The antigen is not known. The junction and the germline gene differ at one end; a read error may be behind it.

The sequence was collected from a human donor with low-grade glioma or glioblastoma, undergoing nonglioma brain surgery, or in good health (not recorded which). The rearrangement joins TRBV7-9 to TRBJ2-7; the D gene is possibly TRBD1 (6 bases). Sequenced sample: glioma tissue, nonneoplastic brain tissue, or PBMCs (not recorded which). DNA of the CDR3: TGTGACAGCAGCATACAGGGCTACGAGCAGTACTTC. Translating gives CDSSIQGYEQYF.